This T cell receptor beta chain was identified during a study of blood T cell repertoires in COVID-19. TCRdb's table, derived via immunoSEQ multiplex PCR, lists solely in-frame clones and lacks some. The sample contains 100,000 or so clones, around 85% of which appear only once. CDR1 is SGHVS and CDR2 is FQNEAQ in the germline V gene. The CDR3 totals 14 residues. V was pared by 6 bases and J by 0 bases, with 9 bases between. The origin of this receptor is a woman in her seventies with active or convalescent COVID-19. The genes are TRBV7-8 and TRBJ1-3, with D unresolved. Sequenced sample: peripheral blood. CDR3 in amino acids: CASRSHNSGNTIYF. The CDR3 DNA reads TGTGCCAGCAGATCTCACAACTCTGGAAACACCATATATTTT.